Listed below are T cell receptor beta chains from one sample, sequenced in a study of CD8 T cells in Susac syndrome. Each CDR3 protein is one row after TCRdb ran MiXCR on the immunoSEQ multiplex PCR reads. This repertoire shows about 150,000 distinct CDR3 sequences, less than 97% found once; its top ten account for approximately 0.15%. The sample was CD8+ T cells from PBMCs. These receptors originate from a human donor with multiple sclerosis. Both conserved end residues are part of each CDR3. Each record gives: J gene, V gene, D gene, clone size, CDR3 DNA, CDR3 protein. The D gene is left open where the match is weak. Rows may omit the clone size; those that give it use once, few, many or a size class.

TRBJ1-2 | TRBV29-1 | TRBD1 | - | TGCAGCGTTATGGGACAGCGGAATGGCTACACCTTC | CSVMGQRNGYTF
TRBJ1-5 | TRBV4-1 | TRBD1 | - | TGCGCCAGCAGCCCGGGACAGAATAGCAATCAGCCCCAGCATTTT | CASSPGQNSNQPQHF
TRBJ2-4 | TRBV20-1 | TRBD2 | - | TGCAGTGCTAGAGGGGAGGGCATTCAGTACTTC | CSARGEGIQYF
TRBJ2-3 | TRBV27 | - | - | TGTGCCAGCAGTCCTAAGGCAGAGACCTCAGATACGCAGTATTTT | CASSPKAETSDTQYF
TRBJ1-1 | TRBV30 | - | - | TGTGCCTGGTCGGTGGGATTTGGGAACACTGAAGCTTTCTTT | CAWSVGFGNTEAFF
TRBJ2-2 | TRBV6-5 | - | - | TGTGCCAGCAGTTACTCATTTTCTGGGGAGCTGTTTTTT | CASSYSFSGELFF
TRBJ1-2 | TRBV29-1 | TRBD1 | - | TGCAGCGTTTTTGAGGGGGCAGAAGGCTACACCTTC | CSVFEGAEGYTF
TRBJ2-2 | TRBV13 | - | - | TGTGCCAGCAGCTTAAGGGGGGCCGACACCGGGGAGCTGTTTTTT | CASSLRGADTGELFF
TRBJ1-2 | TRBV3-1 | - | - | TGTGCCAGCAGCCAAGGGAAGAACTACACCTTC | CASSQGKNYTF
TRBJ1-5 | TRBV3-1 | - | - | TGTGCCAGCAGCCAACGGCCTCCCAAGGTACAGGATCAGCCCCAGCATTTT | CASSQRPPKVQDQPQHF
TRBJ1-6 | TRBV9 | - | - | TGTGCCAGCAGCGAAGGGGGGTCCTATAATTCACCCCTCCACTTT | CASSEGGSYNSPLHF
TRBJ2-1 | TRBV7-9 | TRBD1 | - | TGTGCCAGCAGTCGACAGGGTTGGAATGAGCAGTTCTTC | CASSRQGWNEQFF
TRBJ2-5 | TRBV27 | - | - | TGTGCCAGCAGGGTACGAGCCCTCCAAGAGACCCAGTACTTC | CASRVRALQETQYF
TRBJ1-2 | TRBV3-1 | - | - | TGTGCCAGCAACACCCCCGAGGGCGGCTACACCTTC | CASNTPEGGYTF
TRBJ2-1 | TRBV20-1 | TRBD2 | - | TGCAGTGCCCAGGGACTAGCGGGGGGCCAGGCGTACAATGAGCAGTTCTTC | CSAQGLAGGQAYNEQFF
TRBJ2-1 | TRBV7-8 | TRBD2 | once | TGTGCCAGCAGCTTAAAGACTAGCGGATACAATGAGCAGTTCTTC | CASSLKTSGYNEQFF
TRBJ2-1 | TRBV9 | TRBD2 | - | TGTGCCAGCAGCGTAGCTAGCGGGGGGCCGTGGGATGAGCAGTTCTTC | CASSVASGGPWDEQFF
TRBJ2-5 | TRBV2 | TRBD1 | - | TGTGCCAGCTTCCCCGGGACAGGGGCGGAGACCCAGTACTTC | CASFPGTGAETQYF
TRBJ2-3 | TRBV29-1 | TRBD1 | - | TGCAGCGTTGAAGGGACAGGGGGCACAGATACGCAGTATTTT | CSVEGTGGTDTQYF
TRBJ1-1 | TRBV29-1 | - | once | TGCAGCGTTGCCTCAGGGGTGGGCACTGAAGCTTTCTTT | CSVASGVGTEAFF
TRBJ2-5 | TRBV4-2 | - | - | TGTGCCAGCAGCCAAGGGTATGGCTGGGAGACCCAGTACTTC | CASSQGYGWETQYF
TRBJ1-1 | TRBV29-1 | - | - | TGCAGCGTGCTAATGAGGGGCAGGGAGCAAATGAACACTGAAGCTTTCTTT | CSVLMRGREQMNTEAFF
TRBJ1-5 | TRBV20-1 | - | - | TGCAGTGCTAGAGGGGGCAGGACTACGCCCCAGCATTTT | CSARGGRTTPQHF
TRBJ1-6 | TRBV7-8 | - | - | TGTGCCAGCAGCTTAGCGGCCTACGGGGAGGCGGTCTTCAACTATAATTCACCCCTCCACTTT | CASSLAAYGEAVFNYNSPLHF
TRBJ1-1 | TRBV29-1 | - | - | TGCAGCGCCTGGTTCGGGGCTTCTGAAGCTTTCTTT | CSAWFGASEAFF
TRBJ2-7 | TRBV30 | - | - | TGTGCCTGGACTAGCGATAACTCCTACGAGCAGTACTTC | CAWTSDNSYEQYF
TRBJ2-2 | TRBV7-9 | - | - | TGTGCCAGCAGCACGGGCGTTACCGGGGAGCTGTTTTTT | CASSTGVTGELFF
TRBJ1-2 | TRBV4-2 | TRBD1 | - | TGTGCCAGCAGCCAGTCCCTGTGGGACAGGGGAATAGATGGCTACACCTTC | CASSQSLWDRGIDGYTF
TRBJ2-3 | TRBV5-6 | TRBD2 | - | TGTGCCAGCAGACCAGCGGGGGATACGCAGTATTTT | CASRPAGDTQYF
TRBJ1-2 | TRBV30 | - | - | TGTGGGAGGGCAGATTCCTTATATGGCTACACCTTC | CGRADSLYGYTF
TRBJ2-3 | TRBV12-3/TRBV12-4 | - | - | TGTGCCAGCAGTCATCTTACAGATACGCAGTATTTT | CASSHLTDTQYF
TRBJ2-3 | TRBV4-1 | - | - | TGCGCCAGCAGCCTCGATCAACCAGATACGCAGTATTTT | CASSLDQPDTQYF
TRBJ1-3 | TRBV27 | - | - | TGTGCCAGCCGTCTGGGTTCTGGAAACACCATATATTTT | CASRLGSGNTIYF
TRBJ1-2 | TRBV27 | - | - | TGTGCCAGCAGTTCTACAGGTTTAGTAGGCTACACCTTC | CASSSTGLVGYTF
TRBJ1-2 | TRBV7-9 | - | - | TGTGCCAGCAGCTTAGGGGTGGAAAACTATGGCTACACCTTC | CASSLGVENYGYTF